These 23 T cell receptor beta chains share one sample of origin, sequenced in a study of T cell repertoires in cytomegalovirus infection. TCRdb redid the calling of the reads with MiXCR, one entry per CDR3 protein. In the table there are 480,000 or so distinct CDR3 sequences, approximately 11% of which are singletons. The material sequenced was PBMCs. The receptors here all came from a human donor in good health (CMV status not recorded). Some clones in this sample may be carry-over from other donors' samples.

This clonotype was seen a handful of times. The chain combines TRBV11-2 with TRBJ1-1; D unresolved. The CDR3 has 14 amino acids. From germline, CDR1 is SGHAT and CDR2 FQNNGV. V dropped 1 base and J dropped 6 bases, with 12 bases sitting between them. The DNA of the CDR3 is TGTGCCAGCAGCTTAGGTGAAGGGTTAGCTGAAGCTTTCTTT. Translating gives CASSLGEGLAEAFF.

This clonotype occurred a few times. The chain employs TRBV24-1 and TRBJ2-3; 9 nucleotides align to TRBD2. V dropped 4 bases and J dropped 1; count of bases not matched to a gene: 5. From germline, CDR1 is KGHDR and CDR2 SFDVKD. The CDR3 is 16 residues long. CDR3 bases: TGTGCCACCAGTGAGGTTAGCGGGAGAGGCACAGATACGCAGTATTTT. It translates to CATSEVSGRGTDTQYF.

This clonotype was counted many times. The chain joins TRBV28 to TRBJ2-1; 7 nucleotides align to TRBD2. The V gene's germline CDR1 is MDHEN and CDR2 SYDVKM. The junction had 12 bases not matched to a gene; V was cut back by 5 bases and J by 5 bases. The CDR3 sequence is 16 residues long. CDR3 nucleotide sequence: TGTGCCAGCAGTCCCTCTAGCGGACTACCCAACAATGAGCAGTTCTTC. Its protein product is CASSPSSGLPNNEQFF.

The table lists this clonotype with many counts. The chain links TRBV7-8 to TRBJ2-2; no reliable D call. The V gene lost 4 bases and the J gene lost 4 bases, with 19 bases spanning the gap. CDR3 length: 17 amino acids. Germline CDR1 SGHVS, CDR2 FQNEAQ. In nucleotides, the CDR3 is TGTGCCAGCAGCTCTTCGCTTGTGGCCGGTAGCACCGGGGAGCTGTTTTTT. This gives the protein CASSSSLVAGSTGELFF. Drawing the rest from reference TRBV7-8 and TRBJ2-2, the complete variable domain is GAGVSQSPRYKVAKRGQDVALRCDPISGHVSLFWYQQALGQGPEFLTYFQNEAQLDKSGLPSDRFFAERPEGSVSTLKIQRTQQEDSAVYLCASSSSLVAGSTGELFFGEGSRLTVL.

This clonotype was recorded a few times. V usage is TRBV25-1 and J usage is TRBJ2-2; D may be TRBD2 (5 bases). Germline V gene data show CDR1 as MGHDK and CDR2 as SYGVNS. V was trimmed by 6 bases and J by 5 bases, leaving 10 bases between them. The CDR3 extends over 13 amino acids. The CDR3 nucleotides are TGTGCCAGCAGGGGCGAGGGAACCGGGGAGCTGTTTTTT. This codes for CASRGEGTGELFF.

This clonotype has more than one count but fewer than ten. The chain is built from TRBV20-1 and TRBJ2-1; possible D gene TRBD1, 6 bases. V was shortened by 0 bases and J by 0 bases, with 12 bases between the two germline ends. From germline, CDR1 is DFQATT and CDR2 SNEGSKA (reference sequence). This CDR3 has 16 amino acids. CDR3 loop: CSARDYQGSSYNEQFF. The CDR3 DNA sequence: TGCAGTGCTAGAGATTATCAGGGGAGCTCCTACAATGAGCAGTTCTTC.

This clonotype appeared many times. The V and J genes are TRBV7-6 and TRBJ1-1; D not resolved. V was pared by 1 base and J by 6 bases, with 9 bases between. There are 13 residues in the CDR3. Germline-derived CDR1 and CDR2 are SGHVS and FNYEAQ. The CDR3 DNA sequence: TGTGCCAGCAGCTTAGGTGGTCCCGCTGAAGCTTTCTTT. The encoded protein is CASSLGGPAEAFF.

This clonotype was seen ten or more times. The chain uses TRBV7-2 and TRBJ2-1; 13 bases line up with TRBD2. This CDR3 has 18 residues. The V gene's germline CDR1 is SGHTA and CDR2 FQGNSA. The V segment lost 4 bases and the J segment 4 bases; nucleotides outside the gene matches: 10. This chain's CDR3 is CASSSSFRTSGGYNEQFF. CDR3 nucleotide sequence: TGTGCCAGCAGCTCGAGTTTTCGGACTAGCGGGGGATACAATGAGCAGTTCTTC.

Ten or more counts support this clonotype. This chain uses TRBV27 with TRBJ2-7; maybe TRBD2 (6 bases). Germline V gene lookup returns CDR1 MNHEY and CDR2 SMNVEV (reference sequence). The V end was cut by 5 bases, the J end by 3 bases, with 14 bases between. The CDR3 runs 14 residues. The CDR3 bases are TGTGCCAGCAGTCTAAATCGGGACTTCTACGAGCAGTACTTC. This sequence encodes CASSLNRDFYEQYF.

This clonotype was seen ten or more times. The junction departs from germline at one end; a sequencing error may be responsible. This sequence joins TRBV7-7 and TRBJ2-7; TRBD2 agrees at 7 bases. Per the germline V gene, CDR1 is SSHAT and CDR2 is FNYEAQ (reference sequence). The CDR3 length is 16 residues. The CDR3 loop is CASSLDLASGSYEQYF. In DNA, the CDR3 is TGTGCTAGCAGCTTAGACCTAGCTAGCGGCTCCTACGAGCAGTACTTC.

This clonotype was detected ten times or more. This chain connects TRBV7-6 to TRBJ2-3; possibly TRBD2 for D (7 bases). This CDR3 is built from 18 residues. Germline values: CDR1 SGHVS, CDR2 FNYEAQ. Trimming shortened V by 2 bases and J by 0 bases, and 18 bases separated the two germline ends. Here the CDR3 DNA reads TGTGCCAGCAGCTTATACAGCAGGGAGGGACATAGCACAGATACGCAGTATTTT. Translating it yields CASSLYSREGHSTDTQYF.

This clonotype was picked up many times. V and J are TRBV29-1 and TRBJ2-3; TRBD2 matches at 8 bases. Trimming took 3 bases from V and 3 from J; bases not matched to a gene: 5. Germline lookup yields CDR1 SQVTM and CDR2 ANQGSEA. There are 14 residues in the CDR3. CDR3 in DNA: TGCAGCGTTGACGTAGCGGGGATAACAGATACGCAGTATTTT. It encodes CSVDVAGITDTQYF.

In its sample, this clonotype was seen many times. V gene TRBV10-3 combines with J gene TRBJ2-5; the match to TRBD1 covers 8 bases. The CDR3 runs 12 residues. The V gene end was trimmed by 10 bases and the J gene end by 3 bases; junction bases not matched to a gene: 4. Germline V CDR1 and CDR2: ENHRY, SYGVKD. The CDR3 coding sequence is TGTGCCACCGGGGGACAGGAAGAGACCCAGTACTTC. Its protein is CATGGQEETQYF.

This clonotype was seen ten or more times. In nucleotides, the CDR3 is TGTGCCAGCCGGCCCGGACAGGGGCTGAACTATGGCTACACCTTC. Its protein product is CASRPGQGLNYGYTF. This chain links TRBV19 with TRBJ1-2, with 9 bases aligning to TRBD1. The V gene end was trimmed by 9 bases and the J gene end by 2 bases; junction bases not matched to a gene: 10. The CDR3 length is 15 residues. CDR1 LNHDA and CDR2 SQIVND come from the germline V gene (reference sequence).

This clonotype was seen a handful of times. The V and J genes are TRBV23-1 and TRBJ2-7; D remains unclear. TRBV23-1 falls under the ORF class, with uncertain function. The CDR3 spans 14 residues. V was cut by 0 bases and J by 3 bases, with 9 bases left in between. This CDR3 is CASSQSRQNYEQYF. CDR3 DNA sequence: TGCGCCAGCAGTCAATCGCGGCAGAACTACGAGCAGTACTTC.

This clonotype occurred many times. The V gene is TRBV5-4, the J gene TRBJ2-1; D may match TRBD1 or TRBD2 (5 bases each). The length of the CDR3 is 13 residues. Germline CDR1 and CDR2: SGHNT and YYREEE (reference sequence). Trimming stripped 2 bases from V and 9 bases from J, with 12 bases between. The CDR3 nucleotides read TGTGCCAGCAGCTTCCAGGGTAGCGCTGAGCAGTTCTTC. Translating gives CASSFQGSAEQFF.

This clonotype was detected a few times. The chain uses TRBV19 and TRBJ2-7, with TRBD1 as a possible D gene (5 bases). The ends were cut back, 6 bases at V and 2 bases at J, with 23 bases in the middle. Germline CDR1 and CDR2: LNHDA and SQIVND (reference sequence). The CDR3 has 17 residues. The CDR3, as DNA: TGTGCCAGTAGCCCATCGCAGGGTTTTGGGTCCCCCTACGAGCAGTACTTC. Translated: CASSPSQGFGSPYEQYF.

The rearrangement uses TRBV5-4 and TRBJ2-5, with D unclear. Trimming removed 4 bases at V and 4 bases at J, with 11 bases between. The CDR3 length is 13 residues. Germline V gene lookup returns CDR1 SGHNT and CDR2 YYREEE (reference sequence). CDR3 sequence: CASSRGIGETQYF. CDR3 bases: TGTGCCAGCAGCCGTGGGATAGGAGAGACCCAGTACTTC.

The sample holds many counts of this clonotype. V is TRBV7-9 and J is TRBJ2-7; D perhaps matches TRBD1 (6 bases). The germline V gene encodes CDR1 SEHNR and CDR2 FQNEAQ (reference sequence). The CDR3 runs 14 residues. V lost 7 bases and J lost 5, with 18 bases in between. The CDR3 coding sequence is TGTGCCAGCACCGCAGGGGTTAGGGTTAACGAGCAGTACTTC. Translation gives CASTAGVRVNEQYF.

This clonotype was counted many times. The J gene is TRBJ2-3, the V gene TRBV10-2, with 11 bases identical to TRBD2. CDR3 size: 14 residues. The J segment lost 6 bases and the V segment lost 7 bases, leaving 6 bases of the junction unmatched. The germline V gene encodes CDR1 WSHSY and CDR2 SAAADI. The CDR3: CASTVAGGQDTQYF. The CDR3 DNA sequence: TGCGCCAGCACCGTAGCGGGGGGGCAGGATACGCAGTATTTT.

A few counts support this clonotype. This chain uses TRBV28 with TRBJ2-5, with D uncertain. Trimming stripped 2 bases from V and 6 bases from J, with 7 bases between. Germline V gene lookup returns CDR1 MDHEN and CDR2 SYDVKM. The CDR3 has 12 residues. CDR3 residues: CASSLIRQTQYF. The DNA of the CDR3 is TGTGCCAGCAGTTTAATCAGACAGACCCAGTACTTC.

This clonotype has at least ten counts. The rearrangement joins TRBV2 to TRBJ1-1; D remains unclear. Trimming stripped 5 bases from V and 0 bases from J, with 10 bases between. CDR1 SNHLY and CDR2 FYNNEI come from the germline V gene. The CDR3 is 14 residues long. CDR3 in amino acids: CASSNRVLNTEAFF. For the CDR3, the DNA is TGTGCCAGCAGTAATCGTGTTTTGAACACTGAAGCTTTCTTT. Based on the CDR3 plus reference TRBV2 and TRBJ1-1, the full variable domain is EPEVTQTPSHQVTQMGQEVILRCVPISNHLYFYWYRQILGQKVEFLVSFYNNEISEKSEIFDDQFSVERPDGSNFTLKIRSTKLEDSAMYFCASSNRVLNTEAFFGQGTRLTVV.

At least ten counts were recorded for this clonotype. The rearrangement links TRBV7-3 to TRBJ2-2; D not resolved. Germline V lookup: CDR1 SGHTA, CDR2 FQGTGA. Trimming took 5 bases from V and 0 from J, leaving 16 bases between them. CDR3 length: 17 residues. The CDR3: CASSQRASAANTGELFF. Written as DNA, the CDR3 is TGTGCCAGCAGCCAACGGGCGTCAGCAGCGAACACCGGGGAGCTGTTTTTT.